Below are 29 T cell receptor beta chains sequenced from a single sample in a study of T-cell memory formation after mild COVID-19. TCRdb processed the 5' RACE reads anew with MiXCR; each CDR3 protein has one entry. Here the sample spans roughly 52,000 distinct CDR3 sequences, roughly 7% being singletons. The sample taken for sequencing was PBMCs or a T cell subset sorted from them (not recorded which). These receptors all come from a man between 18 and 35 years old who had mild COVID-19 (a few samples of this study predate the infection). Cell type and time point are not known.

This clonotype showed up many times. This chain joins TRBV24-1 and TRBJ2-1; no firm D call. V was trimmed by 9 bases and J by 3 bases, leaving 5 bases between them. The length of the CDR3 is 11 residues. Germline-derived CDR1 and CDR2 are KGHDR and SFDVKD. CDR3 region: CATELYNEQFF. Here the CDR3 DNA reads TGTGCCACCGAACTCTACAATGAGCAGTTCTTC.

This clonotype came up many times. This chain connects TRBV5-1 to TRBJ2-1; the match to TRBD2 covers 9 bases. From germline, CDR1 is SGHRS and CDR2 YFSETQ. The CDR3 loop spans 19 amino acids. V lost 4 bases and J lost 0; bases outside the gene matches: 14. The CDR3 sequence: CASSGQPSGAMSSYNEQFF. The DNA of the CDR3 is TGCGCCAGCAGCGGGCAGCCTAGCGGGGCTATGAGCTCCTACAATGAGCAGTTCTTC.

This clonotype was seen ten or more times. The chain is built from TRBV7-2 and TRBJ2-5, with TRBD2 matching 8 bases. Germline-derived CDR1 and CDR2 are SGHTA and FQGNSA. This CDR3 has 14 amino acids. V lost 2 bases to trimming and J lost 5 bases; unmatched junction nucleotides: 4. The CDR3 DNA sequence: TGTGCCAGCAGCTTAAAGCGGGGGTATGAGACCCAGTACTTC. Translating gives CASSLKRGYETQYF.

Within the sample, this clonotype is medium-sized. This chain joins TRBV29-1 and TRBJ2-5, with a tentative D call TRBD2 (5 bases). CDR3 length: 12 amino acids. V was cut by 4 bases and J by 1 base, with 7 bases left in between. Germline loops: CDR1 SQVTM, CDR2 ANQGSEA. CDR3 in DNA: TGCAGCGTTGGGAGGAGCCAAGAGACCCAGTACTTC. Translated, it gives CSVGRSQETQYF.

This clonotype has only a few counts. The V call is TRBV3-1, the J call TRBJ2-3, with 7 nucleotides matching TRBD1. J was trimmed by 12 bases and V by 2 bases; bases with no gene match: 8. The V gene's germline CDR1 is LGHDT and CDR2 YNNKEL (reference sequence). This CDR3 is 13 amino acids long. The CDR3: CASSQQTGALQYF. In DNA, the CDR3 is TGTGCCAGCAGCCAACAAACAGGGGCCCTCCAGTATTTT.

This clonotype showed up many times. V and J are TRBV9 and TRBJ1-5; D remains unclear. This CDR3 region has 14 residues. CDR1 is SGDLS and CDR2 is YYNGEE in the germline V gene. V shed 0 bases and J shed 0 bases, with 4 bases lying between them. The CDR3 sequence: CASSVGDSNQPQHF. The CDR3 DNA is TGTGCCAGCAGCGTAGGGGATAGCAATCAGCCCCAGCATTTT. The variable domain in full, completed from reference TRBV9 and TRBJ1-5, reads DSGVTQTPKHLITATGQRVTLRCSPRSGDLSVYWYQQSLDQGLQFLIQYYNGEERAKGNILERFSAQQFPDLHSELNLSSLELGDSALYFCASSVGDSNQPQHFGDGTRLSIL.

This clonotype was counted ten times or more. This sequence joins TRBV5-1 and TRBJ2-1, with D perhaps matching TRBD1 or TRBD2 (6 bases each). The germline CDR1 and CDR2 sequences are SGHRS and YFSETQ. V lost 4 bases to trimming and J lost 5 bases, with 22 bases between them. The CDR3 is 17 amino acids. The CDR3 DNA reads TGCGCCAGCAGCAAGTTGTCAGGGGAAGGAGGGAACAATGAGCAGTTCTTC. Translated: CASSKLSGEGGNNEQFF.

The chain has TRBV2 and TRBJ2-7; D not resolved. Germline V lookup: CDR1 SNHLY, CDR2 FYNNEI. Deletions cut 7 bases from V and 3 bases from J, with 13 bases between. This CDR3 region has 13 residues. CDR3 nucleotide sequence: TGTGCCAGCACCAGCCTCACCAGCTACGAGCAGTACTTC. This sequence encodes CASTSLTSYEQYF.

CDR3 DNA: TGTGCCAGCAGTTTATATGGGTTAGTCCCTTTCTTT. Translated, it gives CASSLYGLVPFF. The rearrangement links TRBV28 to TRBJ1-1, with D hard to call. The V gene's germline CDR1 is MDHEN and CDR2 SYDVKM. The CDR3 length is 12 residues. The ends were cut back, 1 base at V and 12 bases at J, with 12 bases in the middle.

Comment on this clonotype: A single base separates this from a much larger clone, so it may be a read error. This chain uses TRBV12-3 or TRBV12-4 with TRBJ2-2; tentative D call: TRBD2 (6 bases). The CDR3 runs 16 residues. The CDR3: CASKESGGTNTGELLF. The DNA for the CDR3 is TGTGCCAGCAAAGAGTCCGGGGGAACCAACACCGGCGAGCTGCTTTTT.

The chain recombines TRBV11-3 with TRBJ2-2; D gene uncertain. The CDR3 has 15 amino acids. Germline assignment: CDR1 SGHNT and CDR2 YENEEA. V lost 5 bases and J lost 5, with 15 bases in between. The CDR3 protein is CASSPSHTQTGELFF. As DNA, the CDR3 is TGTGCCAGCAGCCCGTCGCATACACAAACCGGGGAGCTGTTTTTT.

The chain has TRBV18 and TRBJ2-5; no clear D gene. The CDR3 covers 14 residues. V lost 3 bases and J lost 3, with 11 bases in between. Germline values: CDR1 KGHSH, CDR2 LQKENI. As DNA, the CDR3 is TGTGCCAGCTCACCGGCCGGGCAGAAAGAGACCCAGTACTTC. Its translation: CASSPAGQKETQYF.

This clonotype was recorded many times. This chain uses TRBV19 with TRBJ2-6, with D maybe TRBD1 (5 bases). CDR3 length: 16 residues. The germline CDR1 and CDR2 sequences are LNHDA and SQIVND (reference sequence). Trimming removed 6 bases at V and 4 bases at J, with 16 bases between. CDR3 in amino acids: CASSAQVLGGANVLTF. CDR3 nucleotides: TGTGCCAGTAGCGCACAGGTTCTGGGAGGGGCCAACGTCCTGACTTTC.

This clonotype was seen more than once but under ten times. The gene calls are TRBV5-1 and TRBJ2-5; tentatively, D is TRBD1 (6 bases). The CDR3 is 15 amino acids. V was shortened by 2 bases and J by 1 base, with 12 bases between the two germline ends. CDR1 and CDR2 (germline): SGHRS, YFSETQ. The CDR3 region is CASSLGGHFQETQYF. CDR3 in DNA: TGCGCCAGCAGCTTAGGGGGACACTTCCAAGAGACCCAGTACTTC.

This clonotype was counted between two and nine times. The chain couples TRBV4-2 to TRBJ2-5; 9 positions match TRBD2. J gave up 7 bases and V 0 bases, and 9 bases lay outside the gene matches. The CDR3 is made up of 16 amino acids. The germline V gene has CDR1 LGHNA and CDR2 YNFKEQ. In DNA form, the CDR3 reads TGTGCCAGCAGCCAAGATCCAAGCGGGGGGTTAGGGACCCAGTACTTC. This codes for CASSQDPSGGLGTQYF.

This clonotype was counted at least ten times. For the CDR3, the DNA is TGCGCCAGCAGCCAAGCGGGTTGGCCAGTAAAAGATCAGCCCCAGCATTTT. This translates into CASSQAGWPVKDQPQHF. V gene TRBV4-1 combines with J gene TRBJ1-5; D not certain. Trimming shortened V by 1 base and J by 5 bases, and 18 bases separated the two germline ends. Germline-derived CDR1 and CDR2 are MGHRA and YSYEKL. This CDR3 contains 17 residues.

In its sample, this clonotype was seen a few times. This chain joins TRBV20-1 and TRBJ2-5, with a tentative D call TRBD1 (5 bases). The CDR3 spans 13 residues. CDR1 DFQATT and CDR2 SNEGSKA come from the germline V gene (reference sequence). Between the trimmed V and J ends, which lost 3 bases and 5 bases, there was a span of 13 bases. CDR3 amino acids: CSARIDSPETQYF. CDR3 DNA: TGCAGTGCTAGGATCGACAGCCCTGAGACCCAGTACTTC.

Note on this clonotype: This may stem from a read error, because a much larger clone lies one nucleotide away. This chain uses TRBV7-9 with TRBJ2-6; D not certain. The CDR3 sequence is 16 residues long. Between the trimmed V and J ends, which lost 5 bases and 2 bases, there was a span of 13 bases. The germline CDR1 and CDR2 sequences are SEHNR and FQNEAQ (reference sequence). This CDR3 is CASSPTPGAGANVLTF. Written as DNA, the CDR3 is TGTGCCAGCAGCCCTACCCCAGGAGCTGGGGCCAACGTCCTGACTTTC.

The chain recombines TRBV5-4 with TRBJ1-1, with 7 bases identical to TRBD1. CDR1 and CDR2 (germline): SGHNT, YYREEE (reference sequence). The ends lost 3 bases at V and 11 bases at J; junction bases unmatched: 10. The CDR3 is 13 amino acids. The CDR3 sequence: CASSSTTGSWAFF. CDR3 nucleotides: TGTGCCAGCAGCTCTACGACAGGGTCATGGGCTTTCTTT.

This clonotype occurred a few times. Written as DNA, the CDR3 is TGTGCCAGCAGCCGGGGCAGGGGTTTGAACACCGGGGAGCTGTTTTTT. Amino acids: CASSRGRGLNTGELFF. V is TRBV11-2 and J is TRBJ2-2; TRBD1 is a possible D gene (6 bases). Germline CDR1 and CDR2: SGHAT and FQNNGV. The CDR3 is 16 residues long. Between the trimmed V and J ends, which lost 5 bases and 1 base, there was a span of 14 bases. Variable domain in full (rest from reference TRBV11-2 and TRBJ2-2): EAGVAQSPRYKIIEKRQSVAFWCNPISGHATLYWYQQILGQGPKLLIQFQNNGVVDDSQLPKDRFSAERLKGVDSTLKIQPAKLEDSAVYLCASSRGRGLNTGELFFGEGSRLTVL.

On this clonotype itself: Mismatch with germline at one junction end may stem from a read error. The chain carries TRBV4-1 and TRBJ2-5, with D possibly TRBD2 on 7 matching bases. The CDR3 sequence is 13 residues long. The germline V gene encodes CDR1 MGHRA and CDR2 YSYEKL. The CDR3 region has the DNA TGCGCCAGCAGCCAAGATGTGAGGGGGAGGGCCTCCTTC. As protein: CASSQDVRGRASF.

This clonotype appeared a few times. V is TRBV23-1 and J is TRBJ1-5; the D is unclear. TRBV23-1 qualifies as an ORF whose function is uncertain. The CDR3 runs to 12 residues. Trimming cost V 8 bases and J 5 bases, with 10 bases left between them. The CDR3 region is CASFQGHQPQHF. CDR3 DNA: TGCGCCAGCTTCCAAGGGCATCAGCCCCAGCATTTT.

This clonotype was seen repeatedly, ten times or more. The CDR3 region has the DNA TGTGCCAGCAGAGTAGCGGGGGGGAACACCGGGGAGCTGTTTTTT. Amino acid sequence: CASRVAGGNTGELFF. This chain uses TRBV7-8 with TRBJ2-2; 10 positions match TRBD2. The CDR3 extends over 15 amino acids. The V and J ends lost 6 bases and 1 base, in that order; junction bases with no gene match: 2. Germline CDR1 SGHVS, CDR2 FQNEAQ.

This clonotype was seen ten or more times. The J gene is TRBJ2-5, the V gene TRBV29-1; TRBD1 matches 7 bases. With V trimmed by 3 bases and J by 0 bases, 4 bases remained unmatched. CDR1 SQVTM and CDR2 ANQGSEA come from the germline V gene. The CDR3 is 14 residues long. The CDR3 protein is CSVEMTGHQETQYF. As DNA, the CDR3 is TGCAGCGTTGAGATGACAGGGCACCAAGAGACCCAGTACTTC. Together with reference TRBV29-1 and TRBJ2-5, the CDR3 gives the full variable domain: SAVISQKPSRDICQRGTSLTIQCQVDSQVTMMFWYRQQPGQSLTLIATANQGSEATYESGFVIDKFPISRPNLTFSTLTVSNMSPEDSSIYLCSVEMTGHQETQYFGPGTRLLVL.

This clonotype appeared a few times. The chain carries TRBV4-1 and TRBJ1-5; D gene unclear. Trimming stripped 2 bases from V and 2 bases from J, with 10 bases between. Germline V gives CDR1 MGHRA, CDR2 YSYEKL. The CDR3 contains 15 residues. The DNA for the CDR3 is TGCGCCAGCAGCCAATCCCCCGGGGGCAATCAGCCCCAGCATTTT. Its translation: CASSQSPGGNQPQHF.

This rearrangement joins TRBV7-9 to TRBJ2-7; D gene ambiguous. This CDR3 is 12 amino acids long. Germline CDR1 SEHNR, CDR2 FQNEAQ (reference sequence). The ends were cut back, 1 base at V and 1 base at J, with 2 bases in the middle. CDR3 amino acids: CASSLGSYEQYV. The CDR3 nucleotides read TGTGCCAGCAGCTTAGGATCCTACGAGCAGTACGTC.

The rearrangement uses TRBV7-2 and TRBJ1-2; TRBD1 might be the D (5 bases). Trimming stripped 1 base from V and 3 bases from J, with 12 bases between. The germline CDR1 and CDR2 sequences are SGHTA and FQGNSA. This CDR3 region has 15 residues. This CDR3 is CASSLGLGEYYGYTF. The CDR3 DNA is TGTGCCAGCAGCTTAGGGCTGGGGGAATACTATGGCTACACCTTC. The full variable domain, in which reference TRBV7-2 and TRBJ1-2 provide the parts outside the CDR3, is GAGVSQSPSNKVTEKGKDVELRCDPISGHTALYWYRQSLGQGLEFLIYFQGNSAPDKSGLPSDRFSAERTGGSVSTLTIQRTQQEDSAVYLCASSLGLGEYYGYTFGSGTRLTVV.

This rearrangement joins TRBV28 to TRBJ2-2; possibly TRBD2 for D (6 bases). Germline-derived CDR1 and CDR2 are MDHEN and SYDVKM. This CDR3 has 15 amino acids. Trimming removed 7 bases from V and 1 base from J, with 13 bases in between. DNA for the CDR3: TGTGCCAGCAATGGCGGGGTCTGGAACACCGGGGAGCTGTTTTTT. It is translated as CASNGGVWNTGELFF.

The rearrangement joins TRBV7-2 to TRBJ2-1; 10 bases are a match to TRBD1. The CDR3 loop spans 16 amino acids. The V gene end was trimmed by 3 bases and the J gene end by 4 bases; junction bases not matched to a gene: 6. The germline gives CDR1 SGHTA, CDR2 FQGNSA. The CDR3 here is CASSFGQGVRYNEQFF. In DNA, the CDR3 is TGTGCCAGCAGCTTCGGACAGGGGGTACGTTACAATGAGCAGTTCTTC.